Here is one T cell receptor beta chain with its context. V shed 3 bases, J shed 8 bases, and the junction held 8 bases outside the gene matches. CDR3 length: 14 residues. Germline assignment: CDR1 SGHTA and CDR2 FQGNSA. This entry comes from a study of Graves' ophthalmopathy and Graves' hyperthyroidism. Ophthalmopathy was moderately-to-severely active, CAS at least 3, NOSPECS at least 4, lasting under 3 months. The authors used Ficoll-Paque density gradient centrifugation to separate PBMCs. The input was more than 8 ml of fresh peripheral blood. Amplification targeted the TCR beta CDR3 regions, with RNA transcripts as the source material. A first-round RT-PCR used HTBI primers, followed by a second-round multiplex PCR. Using its own MiXCR run on the multiplex PCR reads, TCRdb lists one record per CDR3 protein. The profile covers around 660,000 distinct CDR3 sequences, with roughly 41% appearing a single time and 2.5% to 3.5% taken by the ten largest.

This sequence originates from an adult man with Graves' ophthalmopathy. The rearrangement uses TRBV7-2 and TRBJ1-2, with 8 nucleotides matching TRBD1. The sample taken for sequencing was peripheral blood. CDR3 loop: CASSFGQGGGGYTF. The CDR3 coding sequence is TGTGCCAGCAGCTTCGGACAGGGTGGAGGAGGCTACACCTTC.